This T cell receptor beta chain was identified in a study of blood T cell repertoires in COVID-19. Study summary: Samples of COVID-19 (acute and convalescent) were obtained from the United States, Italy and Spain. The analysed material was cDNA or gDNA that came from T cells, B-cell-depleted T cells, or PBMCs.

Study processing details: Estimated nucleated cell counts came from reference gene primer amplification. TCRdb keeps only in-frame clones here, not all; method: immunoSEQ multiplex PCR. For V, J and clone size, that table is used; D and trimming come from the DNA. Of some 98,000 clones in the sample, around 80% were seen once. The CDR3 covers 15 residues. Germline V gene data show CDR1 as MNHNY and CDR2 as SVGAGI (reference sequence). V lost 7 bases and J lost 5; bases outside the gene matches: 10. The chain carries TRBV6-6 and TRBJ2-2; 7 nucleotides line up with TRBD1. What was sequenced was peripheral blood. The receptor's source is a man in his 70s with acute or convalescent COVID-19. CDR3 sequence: CASTLQGPETGELFF. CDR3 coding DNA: TGTGCCAGCACGTTACAGGGGCCCGAAACCGGGGAGCTGTTTTTT.